These T cell receptor beta chains were read from a single sample in a study of blood T cell repertoires in COVID-19. Assay used: immunoSEQ multiplex PCR; TCRdb lists only in-frame clones, some missing. The repertoire includes some 130,000 clones, 70% to 90% of them detected once, and under 4.5% sits in the top ten. The specimen was PBMCs or T cells enriched from blood (not recorded which). These TCRs come from a man aged 50 to 60 who had recovered from COVID-19. Both conserved end residues are part of each CDR3. The D gene is left open where the match is weak. Some rows mark clone size as missing; the rest say once, few, many or name a class of expanded clone.

v_gene: TRBV7-2; j_gene: TRBJ2-7; d_gene: TRBD2; abundance: NA; CDR3aa: CASSPPGLAGEDEQYF; CDR3nt: TGTGCCAGCAGCCCACCGGGACTAGCGGGAGAAGACGAGCAGTACTTC
v_gene: TRBV19; j_gene: TRBJ1-1; d_gene: TRBD1; abundance: NA; CDR3aa: CASSITGGAYEAFF; CDR3nt: TGTGCCAGTAGTATCACAGGGGGCGCTTATGAAGCTTTCTTT
v_gene: TRBV30; j_gene: TRBJ1-6; d_gene: TRBD1; abundance: NA; CDR3aa: CAWSDGTVYNSPLHF; CDR3nt: TGTGCCTGGAGCGACGGGACAGTATATAATTCACCCCTCCACTTT
v_gene: TRBV28; j_gene: TRBJ2-1; d_gene: TRBD2; abundance: NA; CDR3aa: CASSTATSGYNEQFF; CDR3nt: TGTGCCAGCAGTACCGCGACTAGCGGGTACAATGAGCAGTTCTTC
v_gene: TRBV7-9; j_gene: TRBJ2-5; d_gene: NA; abundance: NA; CDR3aa: CASSHASGETQYF; CDR3nt: TGTGCCAGCAGCCATGCCAGCGGAGAGACCCAGTACTTC
v_gene: TRBV2; j_gene: TRBJ1-1; d_gene: NA; abundance: NA; CDR3aa: CASRGHRFPTEAFF; CDR3nt: TGTGCCAGCAGAGGACACCGCTTTCCCACTGAAGCTTTCTTT
v_gene: TRBV5-5; j_gene: TRBJ2-7; d_gene: NA; abundance: once; CDR3aa: CASSYYEQYF; CDR3nt: TGTGCCAGCAGTTACTACGAGCAGTACTTC
v_gene: TRBV11-2; j_gene: TRBJ2-1; d_gene: TRBD2; abundance: NA; CDR3aa: CASSLDPSSGVYNEQFF; CDR3nt: TGTGCCAGCAGCTTAGACCCATCTAGCGGGGTCTACAATGAGCAGTTCTTC
v_gene: TRBV4-2; j_gene: TRBJ1-1; d_gene: NA; abundance: NA; CDR3aa: CASSRTGRTEAFF; CDR3nt: TGTGCCAGCAGCCGAACAGGTAGGACTGAAGCTTTCTTT
v_gene: TRBV30; j_gene: TRBJ2-7; d_gene: TRBD2; abundance: NA; CDR3aa: CAWSGGGSLNEQYF; CDR3nt: TGTGCCTGGAGTGGGGGCGGGAGTTTGAACGAGCAGTACTTC
v_gene: TRBV3-1/TRBV3-2; j_gene: TRBJ2-7; d_gene: TRBD1; abundance: few; CDR3aa: CASSRGAGGYEQYF; CDR3nt: TGTGCCAGCAGCCGAGGGGCAGGGGGCTACGAGCAGTACTTC
v_gene: TRBV7-2; j_gene: TRBJ2-5; d_gene: TRBD1; abundance: NA; CDR3aa: CASSLGVQGVGETQYF; CDR3nt: TGTGCCAGCAGCTTAGGGGTCCAGGGGGTGGGGGAGACCCAGTACTTC
v_gene: TRBV7-8; j_gene: TRBJ2-2; d_gene: NA; abundance: NA; CDR3aa: CASSFWGGETGELFF; CDR3nt: TGTGCCAGCAGCTTTTGGGGAGGTGAAACCGGGGAGCTGTTTTTT
v_gene: TRBV7-8; j_gene: TRBJ1-1; d_gene: NA; abundance: NA; CDR3aa: CASSFSVTEAFF; CDR3nt: TGTGCCAGCAGCTTTTCAGTCACTGAAGCTTTCTTT
v_gene: TRBV3-1/TRBV3-2; j_gene: TRBJ1-5; d_gene: NA; abundance: NA; CDR3aa: CASSDGQINQPQHF; CDR3nt: TGTGCCAGCAGCGACGGACAGATCAATCAGCCCCAGCATTTT
v_gene: TRBV3-1/TRBV3-2; j_gene: TRBJ1-2; d_gene: NA; abundance: NA; CDR3aa: CASSQDITGWDGYTF; CDR3nt: TGTGCCAGCAGCCAAGATATCACAGGGTGGGATGGCTACACCTTC
v_gene: TRBV7-9; j_gene: TRBJ2-3; d_gene: TRBD1; abundance: NA; CDR3aa: CASSPRQGAQADTQYF; CDR3nt: TGTGCCAGCAGCCCGAGACAGGGGGCGCAGGCAGATACGCAGTATTTT
v_gene: TRBV5-1; j_gene: TRBJ2-2; d_gene: NA; abundance: NA; CDR3aa: CASSAGTKNTGELFF; CDR3nt: TGCGCCAGCAGCGCCGGGACAAAGAACACCGGGGAGCTGTTTTTT
v_gene: TRBV2; j_gene: TRBJ2-6; d_gene: NA; abundance: NA; CDR3aa: CASSLQGTGFNSGANVLTF; CDR3nt: TGTGCCAGCAGTCTTCAGGGGACGGGGTTCAACTCTGGGGCCAACGTCCTGACTTTC
v_gene: TRBV11-3; j_gene: TRBJ2-2; d_gene: NA; abundance: NA; CDR3aa: CASSHNTGELFF; CDR3nt: TGTGCCAGCAGCCATAACACCGGGGAGCTGTTTTTT
v_gene: TRBV7-2; j_gene: TRBJ1-3; d_gene: TRBD1; abundance: NA; CDR3aa: CASSSDRGGNTIYF; CDR3nt: TGTGCCAGCAGCTCCGACAGGGGGGGAAACACCATATATTTT
v_gene: TRBV7-3; j_gene: TRBJ2-2; d_gene: TRBD1; abundance: NA; CDR3aa: CASSRQGGGQTGELFF; CDR3nt: TGTGCCAGCAGCCGACAGGGTGGGGGCCAAACCGGGGAGCTGTTTTTT
v_gene: TRBV5-1; j_gene: TRBJ2-3; d_gene: NA; abundance: NA; CDR3aa: CASSTTQGRDTQYF; CDR3nt: TGCGCCAGCAGCACAACACAGGGGAGGGATACGCAGTATTTT
v_gene: TRBV3-1/TRBV3-2; j_gene: TRBJ1-5; d_gene: NA; abundance: NA; CDR3aa: CASSQDRVQPQHF; CDR3nt: TGTGCCAGCAGCCAAGACAGGGTTCAGCCCCAGCATTTT
v_gene: TRBV12-3/TRBV12-4; j_gene: TRBJ2-2; d_gene: NA; abundance: NA; CDR3aa: CASSPPETGELFF; CDR3nt: TGTGCCAGCAGTCCACCGGAGACCGGGGAGCTGTTTTTT
v_gene: TRBV18; j_gene: TRBJ1-1; d_gene: TRBD1; abundance: NA; CDR3aa: CASSPWDRQINTEAFF; CDR3nt: TGTGCCAGCTCACCTTGGGACAGACAAATTAACACTGAAGCTTTCTTT
v_gene: TRBV11-2; j_gene: TRBJ1-2; d_gene: NA; abundance: NA; CDR3aa: CASSLSQGTYGYTF; CDR3nt: TGTGCCAGCAGCCTCTCACAGGGTACTTATGGCTACACCTTC
v_gene: TRBV9; j_gene: TRBJ1-6; d_gene: NA; abundance: few; CDR3aa: CASRSGIGNSPLHF; CDR3nt: TGTGCCAGCAGATCGGGGATTGGGAATTCACCCCTCCACTTT
v_gene: TRBV28; j_gene: TRBJ1-2; d_gene: NA; abundance: once; CDR3aa: CASSSRDSGYTF; CDR3nt: TGTGCCAGCAGTTCCCGGGATTCCGGCTACACCTTC
v_gene: TRBV6-5; j_gene: TRBJ2-7; d_gene: NA; abundance: NA; CDR3aa: CASRTPGGRSYEQYF; CDR3nt: TGTGCCAGCAGAACCCCCGGGGGACGCTCCTACGAGCAGTACTTC
v_gene: TRBV19; j_gene: TRBJ2-7; d_gene: TRBD1; abundance: once; CDR3aa: CASSIERQGYEQYF; CDR3nt: TGTGCCAGTAGTATAGAGAGACAGGGCTACGAGCAGTACTTC
v_gene: TRBV3-1/TRBV3-2; j_gene: TRBJ2-3; d_gene: TRBD2; abundance: NA; CDR3aa: CASSPSGRGTDTQYF; CDR3nt: TGTGCCAGCAGTCCAAGCGGGAGAGGTACAGATACGCAGTATTTT
v_gene: TRBV9; j_gene: TRBJ2-7; d_gene: TRBD1; abundance: NA; CDR3aa: CASSVEGGGYEQYF; CDR3nt: TGTGCCAGCAGCGTAGAAGGGGGCGGGTACGAGCAGTACTTC
v_gene: TRBV7-7; j_gene: TRBJ2-5; d_gene: TRBD2; abundance: NA; CDR3aa: CASSTGLAGGPGETQYF; CDR3nt: TGTGCCAGCAGCACGGGACTAGCGGGAGGGCCCGGCGAGACCCAGTACTTC
v_gene: TRBV6-6; j_gene: TRBJ1-1; d_gene: TRBD1; abundance: NA; CDR3aa: CASSPNAYGTGATEAFF; CDR3nt: TGTGCCAGCAGTCCGAACGCCTATGGGACAGGGGCCACTGAAGCTTTCTTT
v_gene: TRBV19; j_gene: TRBJ2-3; d_gene: TRBD2; abundance: NA; CDR3aa: CASSSLSGDTDTQYF; CDR3nt: TGTGCCAGTAGTTCCCTTAGCGGGGACACAGATACGCAGTATTTT
v_gene: TRBV30; j_gene: TRBJ1-5; d_gene: NA; abundance: once; CDR3aa: CAWGSNQPQHF; CDR3nt: TGTGCCTGGGGGAGTAATCAGCCCCAGCATTTT
v_gene: TRBV2; j_gene: TRBJ1-2; d_gene: NA; abundance: NA; CDR3aa: CASRQFGDGYTF; CDR3nt: TGTGCCAGCAGGCAGTTCGGAGATGGCTACACCTTC
v_gene: TRBV30; j_gene: TRBJ2-1; d_gene: TRBD2; abundance: NA; CDR3aa: CAWSLAASYNEQFF; CDR3nt: TGTGCCTGGAGTCTAGCGGCCTCCTACAATGAGCAGTTCTTC
v_gene: TRBV2; j_gene: TRBJ1-5; d_gene: NA; abundance: NA; CDR3aa: CASTPSGGSNQPQHF; CDR3nt: TGTGCCAGCACTCCGAGCGGGGGAAGCAATCAGCCCCAGCATTTT
v_gene: TRBV27; j_gene: TRBJ1-2; d_gene: TRBD1; abundance: NA; CDR3aa: CASSLGGGGSYTF; CDR3nt: TGTGCCAGCAGTTTAGGAGGGGGCGGGAGCTACACCTTC
v_gene: TRBV28; j_gene: TRBJ1-1; d_gene: TRBD1; abundance: NA; CDR3aa: CASSPHSGTGNTEAFF; CDR3nt: TGTGCCAGCAGTCCTCACTCCGGGACAGGGAACACTGAAGCTTTCTTT
v_gene: TRBV20-1; j_gene: TRBJ2-3; d_gene: NA; abundance: NA; CDR3aa: CSARLRDTQYF; CDR3nt: TGCAGTGCTCGACTGAGAGATACGCAGTATTTT
v_gene: TRBV7-8; j_gene: TRBJ1-3; d_gene: NA; abundance: few; CDR3aa: CASSDSRYHSGNTIYF; CDR3nt: TGTGCCAGCAGCGACTCTCGTTATCACTCTGGAAACACCATATATTTT
v_gene: TRBV12-3/TRBV12-4; j_gene: TRBJ1-1; d_gene: NA; abundance: once; CDR3aa: CASNNPYTEAFF; CDR3nt: TGTGCCAGCAATAATCCGTACACTGAAGCTTTCTTT